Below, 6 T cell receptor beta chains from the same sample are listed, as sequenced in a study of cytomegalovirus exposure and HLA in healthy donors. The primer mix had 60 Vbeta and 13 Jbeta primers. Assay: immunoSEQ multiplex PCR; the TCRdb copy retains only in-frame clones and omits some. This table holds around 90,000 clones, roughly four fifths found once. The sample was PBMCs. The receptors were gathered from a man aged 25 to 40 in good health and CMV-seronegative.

The CDR3 bases are TGCACCAGCAGCCAAGGGGTAAGGACGGGATTTGATTCACCCCTCCACTTT. Its translation: CTSSQGVRTGFDSPLHF. The rearrangement joins TRBV1 to TRBJ1-6. TRBV1 constitutes a pseudogene. The CDR3 consists of 17 residues.

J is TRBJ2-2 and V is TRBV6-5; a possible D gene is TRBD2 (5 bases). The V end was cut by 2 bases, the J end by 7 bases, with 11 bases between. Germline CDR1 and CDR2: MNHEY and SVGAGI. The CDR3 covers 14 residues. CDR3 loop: CASSYLTGIGELFF. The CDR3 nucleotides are TGTGCCAGCAGTTACCTAACCGGGATCGGGGAGCTGTTTTTT.

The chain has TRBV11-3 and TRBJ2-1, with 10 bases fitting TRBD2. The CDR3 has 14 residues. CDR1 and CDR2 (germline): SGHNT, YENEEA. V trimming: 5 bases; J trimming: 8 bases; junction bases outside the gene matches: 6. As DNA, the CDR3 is TGTGCCAGCAGCCTAGGACTAGCGGTGGATGAGCAGTTCTTC. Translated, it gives CASSLGLAVDEQFF.

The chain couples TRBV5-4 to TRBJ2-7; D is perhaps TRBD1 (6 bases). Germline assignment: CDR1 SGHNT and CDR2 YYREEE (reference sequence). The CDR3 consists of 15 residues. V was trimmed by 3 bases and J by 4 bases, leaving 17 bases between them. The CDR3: CASSSRGQQGYEQYF. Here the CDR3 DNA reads TGTGCCAGCAGCTCCCGGGGCCAGCAGGGGTACGAGCAGTACTTC.

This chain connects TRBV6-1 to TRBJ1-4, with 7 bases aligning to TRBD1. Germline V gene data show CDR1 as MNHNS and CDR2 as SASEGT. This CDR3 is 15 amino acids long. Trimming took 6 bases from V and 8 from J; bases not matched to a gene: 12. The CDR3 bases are TGTGCCAGCAGCCCAACGGGCAGGGGGAGGGAAAAACTGTTTTTT. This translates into CASSPTGRGREKLFF.

The CDR3 sequence: CAISDRRTGSTEAFF. Written as DNA, the CDR3 is TGTGCCATCAGTGACCGCAGGACAGGGTCTACTGAAGCTTTCTTT. The chain combines TRBV10-3 with TRBJ1-1; 8 positions match TRBD1. The CDR3 length is 15 residues. Germline CDR1 and CDR2: ENHRY and SYGVKD. Germline trimming cut 3 bases from V and 5 bases from J; bases unmatched to any gene: 8.